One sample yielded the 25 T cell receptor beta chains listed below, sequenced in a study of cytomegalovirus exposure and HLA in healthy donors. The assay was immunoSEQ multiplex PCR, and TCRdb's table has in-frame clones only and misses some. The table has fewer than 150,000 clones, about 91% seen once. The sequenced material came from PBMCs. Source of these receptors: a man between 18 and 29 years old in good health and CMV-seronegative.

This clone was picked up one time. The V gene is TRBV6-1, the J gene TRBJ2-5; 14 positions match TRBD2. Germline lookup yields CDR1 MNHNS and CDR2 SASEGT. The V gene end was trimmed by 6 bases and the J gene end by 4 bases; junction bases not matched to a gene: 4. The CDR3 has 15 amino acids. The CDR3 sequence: CASSRLAGGPETQYF. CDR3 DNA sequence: TGTGCCAGCAGCCGACTAGCGGGGGGGCCAGAGACCCAGTACTTC.

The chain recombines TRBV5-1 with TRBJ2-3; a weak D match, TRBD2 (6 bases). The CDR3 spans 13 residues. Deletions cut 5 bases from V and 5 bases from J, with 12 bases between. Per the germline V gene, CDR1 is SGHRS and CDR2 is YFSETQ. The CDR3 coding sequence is TGCGCCAGCAGTCGCGGGGAGATAGATACGCAGTATTTT. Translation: CASSRGEIDTQYF.

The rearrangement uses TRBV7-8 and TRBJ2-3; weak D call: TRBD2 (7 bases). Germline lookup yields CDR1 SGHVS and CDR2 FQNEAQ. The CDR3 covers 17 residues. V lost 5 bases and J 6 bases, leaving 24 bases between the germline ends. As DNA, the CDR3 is TGTGCCAGCAGCCCTAACGCCGGGGGGCCGGGGGTGGATACGCAGTATTTT. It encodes CASSPNAGGPGVDTQYF.

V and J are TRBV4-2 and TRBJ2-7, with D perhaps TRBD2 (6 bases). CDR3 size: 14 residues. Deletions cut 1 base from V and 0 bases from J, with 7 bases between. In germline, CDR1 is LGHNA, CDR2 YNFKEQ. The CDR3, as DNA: TGTGCCAGCAGCCAAGGGACTATCTCCTACGAGCAGTACTTC. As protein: CASSQGTISYEQYF.

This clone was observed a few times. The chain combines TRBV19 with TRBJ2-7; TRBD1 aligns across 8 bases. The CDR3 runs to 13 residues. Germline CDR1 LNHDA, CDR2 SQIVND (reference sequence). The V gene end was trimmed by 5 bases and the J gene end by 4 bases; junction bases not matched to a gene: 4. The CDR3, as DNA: TGTGCCAGTAGTGCGGACAGGGCGTACGAGCAGTACTTC. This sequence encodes CASSADRAYEQYF.

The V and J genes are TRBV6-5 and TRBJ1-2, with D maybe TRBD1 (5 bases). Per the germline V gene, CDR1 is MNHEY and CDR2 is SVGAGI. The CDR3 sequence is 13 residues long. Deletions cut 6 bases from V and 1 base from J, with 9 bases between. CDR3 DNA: TGTGCCAGCAGGCACCAGGGTAACTATGGCTACACCTTC. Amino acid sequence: CASRHQGNYGYTF.

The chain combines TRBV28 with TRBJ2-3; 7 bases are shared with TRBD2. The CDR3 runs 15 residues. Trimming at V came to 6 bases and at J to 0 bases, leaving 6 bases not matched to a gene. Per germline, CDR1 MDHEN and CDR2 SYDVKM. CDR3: CASRVGTTSTDTQYF. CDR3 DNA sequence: TGTGCCAGCAGGGTGGGGACTACCAGCACAGATACGCAGTATTTT.

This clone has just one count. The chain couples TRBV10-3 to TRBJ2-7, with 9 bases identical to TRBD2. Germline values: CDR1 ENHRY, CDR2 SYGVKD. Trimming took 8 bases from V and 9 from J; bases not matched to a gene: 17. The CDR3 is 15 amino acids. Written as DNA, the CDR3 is TGTGCCATCCAGGACCCGATTAGCGGGAGAAATGGGCAGTACTTC. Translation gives CAIQDPISGRNGQYF.

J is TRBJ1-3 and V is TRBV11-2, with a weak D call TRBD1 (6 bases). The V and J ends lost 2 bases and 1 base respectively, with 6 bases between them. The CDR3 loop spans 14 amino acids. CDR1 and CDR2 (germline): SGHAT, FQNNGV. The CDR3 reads CASSLTGSGNTIYF. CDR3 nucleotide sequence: TGTGCCAGCAGCTTAACAGGGTCTGGAAACACCATATATTTT.

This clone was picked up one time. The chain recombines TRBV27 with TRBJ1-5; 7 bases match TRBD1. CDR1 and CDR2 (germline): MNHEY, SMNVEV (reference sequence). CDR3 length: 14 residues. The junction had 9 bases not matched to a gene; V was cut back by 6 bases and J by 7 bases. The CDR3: CASSLRQGGQPQHF. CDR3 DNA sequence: TGTGCCAGCAGCCTCAGACAGGGTGGCCAGCCCCAGCATTTT.

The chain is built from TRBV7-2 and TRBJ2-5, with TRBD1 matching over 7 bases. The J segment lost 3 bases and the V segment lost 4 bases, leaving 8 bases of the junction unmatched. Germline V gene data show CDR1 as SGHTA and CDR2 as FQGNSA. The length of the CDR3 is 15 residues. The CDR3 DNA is TGTGCCAGCAGCTCAGCGCAGACAGGGAAAGAGACCCAGTACTTC. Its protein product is CASSSAQTGKETQYF.

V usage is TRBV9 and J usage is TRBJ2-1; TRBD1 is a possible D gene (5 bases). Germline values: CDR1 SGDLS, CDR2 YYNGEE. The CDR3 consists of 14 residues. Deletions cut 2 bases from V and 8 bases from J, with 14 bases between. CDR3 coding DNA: TGTGCCAGCAGCGTTCTCCGGCAGGGCGATGAGCAGTTCTTC. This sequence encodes CASSVLRQGDEQFF.

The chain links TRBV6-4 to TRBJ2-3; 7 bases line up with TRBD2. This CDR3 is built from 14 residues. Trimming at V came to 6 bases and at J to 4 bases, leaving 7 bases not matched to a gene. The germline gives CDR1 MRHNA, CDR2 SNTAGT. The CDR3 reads CASRSGTGADTQYF. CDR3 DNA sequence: TGTGCCAGCAGAAGCGGGACGGGGGCAGATACGCAGTATTTT.

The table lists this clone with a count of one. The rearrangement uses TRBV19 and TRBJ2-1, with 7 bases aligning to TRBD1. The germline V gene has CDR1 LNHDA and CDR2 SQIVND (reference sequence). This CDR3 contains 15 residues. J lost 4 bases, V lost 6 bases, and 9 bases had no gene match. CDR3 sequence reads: CASSRGQTEYNEQFF. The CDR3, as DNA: TGTGCCAGTAGCCGGGGACAGACCGAATACAATGAGCAGTTCTTC.

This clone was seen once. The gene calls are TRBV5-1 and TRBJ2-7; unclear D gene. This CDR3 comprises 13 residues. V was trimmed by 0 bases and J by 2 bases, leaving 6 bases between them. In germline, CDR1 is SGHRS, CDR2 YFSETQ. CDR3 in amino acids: CASSLGPAYEQYF. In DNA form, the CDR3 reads TGCGCCAGCAGCTTGGGGCCTGCCTACGAGCAGTACTTC. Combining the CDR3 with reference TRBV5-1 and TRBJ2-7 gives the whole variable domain KAGVTQTPRYLIKTRGQQVTLSCSPISGHRSVSWYQQTPGQGLQFLFEYFSETQRNKGNFPGRFSGRQFSNSRSEMNVSTLELGDSALYLCASSLGPAYEQYFGPGTRLTVT.

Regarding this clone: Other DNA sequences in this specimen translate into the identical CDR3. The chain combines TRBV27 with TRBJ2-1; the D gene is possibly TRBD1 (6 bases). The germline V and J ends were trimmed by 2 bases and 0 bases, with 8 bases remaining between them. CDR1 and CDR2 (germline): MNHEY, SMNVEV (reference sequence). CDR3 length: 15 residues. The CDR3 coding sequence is TGTGCCAGCAGTTTAGACAGGAGCTCCTACAATGAGCAGTTCTTC. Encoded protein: CASSLDRSSYNEQFF.

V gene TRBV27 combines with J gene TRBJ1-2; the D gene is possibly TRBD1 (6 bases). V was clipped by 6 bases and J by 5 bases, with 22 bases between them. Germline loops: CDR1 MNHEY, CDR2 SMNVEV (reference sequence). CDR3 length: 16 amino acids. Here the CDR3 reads CASRLGGGEDWYGYTF. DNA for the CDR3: TGTGCCAGCAGACTAGGAGGGGGGGAAGATTGGTATGGCTACACCTTC.

In DNA form, the CDR3 reads TGTGCCAGCAGCCTGACTAGCGGGAGTTTGTACGAGCAGTACTTC. The encoded protein is CASSLTSGSLYEQYF. The V and J genes are TRBV5-4 and TRBJ2-7; 12 bases line up with TRBD2. V lost 4 bases, J lost 4 bases, and 6 bases stayed unmatched. This CDR3 has 15 residues. The germline V gene has CDR1 SGHNT and CDR2 YYREEE (reference sequence).

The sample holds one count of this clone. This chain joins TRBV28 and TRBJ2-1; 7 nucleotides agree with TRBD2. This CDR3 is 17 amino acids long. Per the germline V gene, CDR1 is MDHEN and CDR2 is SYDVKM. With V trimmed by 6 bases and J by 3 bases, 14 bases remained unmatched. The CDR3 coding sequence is TGTGCCAGCAGGGGGACGGGGGGAGCATCACTCTACAATGAGCAGTTCTTC. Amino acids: CASRGTGGASLYNEQFF.

CDR3 in amino acids: CASSLIPAEAFF. The CDR3 DNA is TGTGCCAGCAGTCTGATTCCGGCTGAAGCTTTCTTT. The chain recombines TRBV28 with TRBJ1-1; D remains unclear. CDR1 and CDR2 (germline): MDHEN, SYDVKM. The CDR3 extends over 12 amino acids. The germline V and J ends were trimmed by 5 bases and 6 bases, with 10 bases remaining between them.

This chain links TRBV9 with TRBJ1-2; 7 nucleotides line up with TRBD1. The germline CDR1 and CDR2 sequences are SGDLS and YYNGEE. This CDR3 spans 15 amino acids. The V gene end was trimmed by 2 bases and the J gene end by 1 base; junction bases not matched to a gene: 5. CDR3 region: CASSVTDRVNYGYTF. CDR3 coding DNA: TGTGCCAGCAGCGTGACAGACAGGGTTAACTATGGCTACACCTTC. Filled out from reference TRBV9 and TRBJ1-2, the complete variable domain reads DSGVTQTPKHLITATGQRVTLRCSPRSGDLSVYWYQQSLDQGLQFLIQYYNGEERAKGNILERFSAQQFPDLHSELNLSSLELGDSALYFCASSVTDRVNYGYTFGSGTRLTVV.

CDR3 sequence reads: CASRYNGQGQDGYTF. CDR3 bases: TGTGCCAGCAGGTATAACGGACAGGGGCAGGATGGCTACACCTTC. V gene TRBV5-4 combines with J gene TRBJ1-2; 9 nucleotides match TRBD1. The CDR3 runs to 15 residues. V lost 5 bases, J lost 6 bases, and 11 bases stayed unmatched. Germline V gene sequence: CDR1 SGHNT, CDR2 YYREEE (reference sequence).

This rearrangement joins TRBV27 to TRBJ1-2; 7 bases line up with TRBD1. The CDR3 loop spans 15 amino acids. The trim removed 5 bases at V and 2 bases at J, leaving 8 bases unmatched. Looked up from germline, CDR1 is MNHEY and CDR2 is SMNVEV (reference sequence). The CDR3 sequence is CASSHTTGQNYGYTF. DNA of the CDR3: TGTGCCAGCAGTCATACGACAGGGCAAAACTATGGCTACACCTTC.

CDR3 residues: CASSFRGRGEAFF. The CDR3 coding sequence is TGCGCCAGCAGCTTCAGGGGGCGCGGTGAAGCTTTCTTT. The chain carries TRBV5-1 and TRBJ1-1, with 8 bases that match TRBD1. With 2 bases clipped from V and 7 bases from J, the junction kept 4 bases outside the gene matches. The CDR3 is 13 residues long. Germline assignment: CDR1 SGHRS and CDR2 YFSETQ. The full variable domain, rest sourced from reference TRBV5-1 and TRBJ1-1, is KAGVTQTPRYLIKTRGQQVTLSCSPISGHRSVSWYQQTPGQGLQFLFEYFSETQRNKGNFPGRFSGRQFSNSRSEMNVSTLELGDSALYLCASSFRGRGEAFFGQGTRLTVV.

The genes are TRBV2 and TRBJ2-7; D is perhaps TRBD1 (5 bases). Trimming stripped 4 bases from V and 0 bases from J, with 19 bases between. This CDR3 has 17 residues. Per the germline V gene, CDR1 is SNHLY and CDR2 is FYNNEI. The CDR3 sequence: CASSGMDNYRSSYEQYF. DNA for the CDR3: TGTGCCAGCAGTGGGATGGACAACTACAGGAGCTCCTACGAGCAGTACTTC.